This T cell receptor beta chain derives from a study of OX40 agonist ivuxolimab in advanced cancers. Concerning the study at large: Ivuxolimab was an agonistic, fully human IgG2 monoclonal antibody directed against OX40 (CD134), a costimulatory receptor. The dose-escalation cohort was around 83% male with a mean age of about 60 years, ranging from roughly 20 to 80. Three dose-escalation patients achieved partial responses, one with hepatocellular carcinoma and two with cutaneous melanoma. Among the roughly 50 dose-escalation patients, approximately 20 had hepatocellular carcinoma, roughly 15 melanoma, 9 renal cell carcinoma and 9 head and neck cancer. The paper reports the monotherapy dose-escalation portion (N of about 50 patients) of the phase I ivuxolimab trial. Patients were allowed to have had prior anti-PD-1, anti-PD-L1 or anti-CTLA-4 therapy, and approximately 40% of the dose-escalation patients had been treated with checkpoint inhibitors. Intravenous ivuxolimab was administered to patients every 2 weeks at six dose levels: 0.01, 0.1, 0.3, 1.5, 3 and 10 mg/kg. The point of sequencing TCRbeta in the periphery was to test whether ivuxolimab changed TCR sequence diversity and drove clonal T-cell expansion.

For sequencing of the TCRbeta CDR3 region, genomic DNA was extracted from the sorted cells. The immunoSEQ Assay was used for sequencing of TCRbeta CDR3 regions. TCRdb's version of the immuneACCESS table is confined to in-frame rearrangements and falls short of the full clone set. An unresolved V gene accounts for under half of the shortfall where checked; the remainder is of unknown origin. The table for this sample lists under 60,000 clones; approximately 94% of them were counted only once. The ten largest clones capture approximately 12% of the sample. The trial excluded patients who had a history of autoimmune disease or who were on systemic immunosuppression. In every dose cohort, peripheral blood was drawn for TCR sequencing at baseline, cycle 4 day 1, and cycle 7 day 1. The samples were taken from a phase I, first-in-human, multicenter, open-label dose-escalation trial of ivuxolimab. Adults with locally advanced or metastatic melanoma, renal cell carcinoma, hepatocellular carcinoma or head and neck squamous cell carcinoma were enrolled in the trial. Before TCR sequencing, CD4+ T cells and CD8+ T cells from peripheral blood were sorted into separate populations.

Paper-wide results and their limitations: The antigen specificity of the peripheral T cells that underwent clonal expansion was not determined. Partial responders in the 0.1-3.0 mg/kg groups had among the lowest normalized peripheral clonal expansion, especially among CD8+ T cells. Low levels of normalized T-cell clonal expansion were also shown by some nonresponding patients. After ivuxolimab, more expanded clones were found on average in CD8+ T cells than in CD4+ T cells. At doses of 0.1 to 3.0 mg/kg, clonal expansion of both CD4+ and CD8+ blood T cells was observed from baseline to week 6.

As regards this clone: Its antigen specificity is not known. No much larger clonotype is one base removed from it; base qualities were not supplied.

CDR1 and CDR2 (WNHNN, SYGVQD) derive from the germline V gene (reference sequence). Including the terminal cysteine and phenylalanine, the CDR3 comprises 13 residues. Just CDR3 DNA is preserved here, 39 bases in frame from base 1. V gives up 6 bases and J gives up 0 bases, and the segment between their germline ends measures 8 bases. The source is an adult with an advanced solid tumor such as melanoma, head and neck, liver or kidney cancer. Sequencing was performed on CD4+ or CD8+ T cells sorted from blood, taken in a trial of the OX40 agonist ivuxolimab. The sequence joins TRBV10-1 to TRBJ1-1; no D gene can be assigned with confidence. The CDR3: CASRAGLNTEAFF. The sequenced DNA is TGCGCCAGCAGAGCTGGGCTGAACACTGAAGCTTTCTTT.